This TCR beta chain was sequenced in a study of blood T cell repertoires in COVID-19. On the study more broadly: From T cells, B-cell-depleted T cells, or PBMCs came the material, which was cDNA or gDNA.

CDR1 and CDR2 from the germline V gene are SGHNT and YYREEE (reference sequence). The length of the CDR3 is 15 residues. Trimming left V 4 bases short and J 0 bases short, with 13 bases between. Measured with immunoSEQ multiplex PCR; TCRdb has only the in-frame clones, and not every one. The table records almost 200,000 clones, around four fifths of them present only once. Patients at the Seattle site were enrolled during active infection and followed longitudinally. V is TRBV5-4 and J is TRBJ1-1, with a possible D match to TRBD1 (5 bases). Material for sequencing was peripheral blood. The TCR originated in a man aged 55-75 years with COVID-19, enrolled during active disease. CDR3 DNA: TGTGCCAGCAGCCGAGACAGCTCCATGAACACTGAAGCTTTCTTT. This translates into CASSRDSSMNTEAFF.